The source of this T cell receptor beta chain is a study of cytomegalovirus exposure and HLA in healthy donors. The ends lost 7 bases at V and 5 bases at J; junction bases unmatched: 7. This CDR3 has 13 amino acids. Germline CDR1 reads MNHNY; CDR2 reads SVGAGI (reference sequence). About this clone: Its specificity is not known.

PCR amplification relied on 60 Vbeta primers (plus 13 Jbeta primers). Data came from immunoSEQ multiplex PCR; TCRdb stores just in-frame clones and leaves some out. The data show approximately 240,000 clones, just under 85% seen once. Study-level results: Cytomegalovirus association was listed for 164 TCR beta chains. The study carried out a later analysis of TCR beta sequences. It associated approximately 15,000 of them with specific HLA alleles at a false discovery rate of 0.05. CMV serostatus was the only immune exposure information that was available. Some V segments, including TRBV6-2 and TRBV6-3, were excluded as indistinguishable.

The V call is TRBV6-6, the J call TRBJ2-5; 7 nucleotides match TRBD1. This clonotype was obtained from a middle-aged woman in good health and CMV-seronegative. The sample was PBMCs. The DNA for the CDR3 is TGTGCCAGCAACAGGGGTCTCCGTGAGACCCAGTACTTC. Translation: CASNRGLRETQYF.